The 3 T cell receptor beta chains presented below share a single source sample, sequenced in a study of HIV-infected patients and healthy controls. Whole blood was used without fractionation, so all unsorted peripheral T cells were included. Reverse transcription used around 480 ng RNA and constant-region primers for alpha and beta. Each of the alpha and beta chains got its own library through chain-specific third strand synthesis with indices. TCRdb reprocessed the 5' RACE reads with MiXCR, giving one entry per CDR3 protein. The sample has about 7,800 distinct CDR3 sequences, under 6.5% seen once. This sample comprised blood, obtained before antiretroviral therapy. Receptors originate from an adult with HIV infection.

By frequency in the sample, this clonotype is medium-sized. J is TRBJ1-6 and V is TRBV12-3 or TRBV12-4, with D unresolved. Deletions cut 7 bases from V and 4 bases from J, with 8 bases between. This CDR3 is built from 13 residues. The CDR3 protein is CASTVGYNSPLHF. The DNA of the CDR3 is TGTGCCAGCACGGTCGGTTATAATTCACCCCTCCACTTT.

Many counts were recorded for this clonotype. The V call is TRBV5-1, the J call TRBJ1-4, with 7 bases aligning to TRBD1. The CDR3 extends over 15 amino acids. The J segment lost 7 bases and the V segment lost 4 bases, leaving 10 bases of the junction unmatched. Germline V gives CDR1 SGHRS, CDR2 YFSETQ. CDR3 residues: CASSPGTVALEKLFF. The CDR3 nucleotides read TGCGCCAGCAGCCCAGGGACAGTTGCCCTTGAAAAACTGTTTTTT.

The genes are TRBV7-2 and TRBJ2-5; D is unclear. The CDR3 runs to 17 residues. The V end was cut by 2 bases, the J end by 3 bases, with 19 bases between. Per germline, CDR1 SGHTA and CDR2 FQGNSA. CDR3 sequence reads: CASSLSVLGSGKETQYF. In nucleotides, the CDR3 is TGTGCCAGCAGCTTATCCGTGTTAGGAAGTGGGAAAGAGACCCAGTACTTC.